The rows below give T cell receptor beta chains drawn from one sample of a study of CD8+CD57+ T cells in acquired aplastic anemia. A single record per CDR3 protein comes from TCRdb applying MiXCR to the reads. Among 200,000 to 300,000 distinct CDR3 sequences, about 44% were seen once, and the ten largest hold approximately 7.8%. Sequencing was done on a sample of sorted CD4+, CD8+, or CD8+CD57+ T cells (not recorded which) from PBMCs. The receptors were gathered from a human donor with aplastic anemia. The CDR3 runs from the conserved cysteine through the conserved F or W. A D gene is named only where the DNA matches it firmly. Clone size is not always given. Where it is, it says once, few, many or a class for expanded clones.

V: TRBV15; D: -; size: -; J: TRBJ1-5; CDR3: CATSLLGGKSQPQRF; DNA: TGTGCCACCAGCCTCCTGGGCGGGAAAAGTCAGCCCCAGCGCTTT
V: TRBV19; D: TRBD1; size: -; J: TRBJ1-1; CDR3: CASRDRVLTSEAFF; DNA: TGTGCCAGTAGGGACAGGGTTTTGACAAGTGAAGCTTTCTTT
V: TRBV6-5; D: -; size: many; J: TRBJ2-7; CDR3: CASSYSASAHSYEQYF; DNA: TGTGCCAGCAGTTACTCGGCTAGCGCTCACTCCTACGAGCAGTACTTC
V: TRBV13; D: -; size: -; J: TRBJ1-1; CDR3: CASSLEGLRDTEAFF; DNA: TGTGCCAGCAGCTTAGAGGGATTACGGGACACTGAAGCTTTCTTT
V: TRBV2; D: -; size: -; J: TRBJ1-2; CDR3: CASNEGGSGYTF; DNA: TGTGCCAGCAATGAAGGGGGGAGCGGCTACACCTTC
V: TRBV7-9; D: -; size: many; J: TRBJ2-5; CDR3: CASSLVGGAWETQYF; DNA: TGTGCCAGCAGCTTAGTAGGGGGGGCATGGGAGACCCAGTACTTC
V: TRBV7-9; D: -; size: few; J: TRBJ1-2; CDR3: CASSPTQGGGYTF; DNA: TGTGCCAGCAGCCCAACACAGGGAGGTGGCTACACCTTC
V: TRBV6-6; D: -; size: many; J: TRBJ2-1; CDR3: CASSYPGVSSYNEQFF; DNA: TGTGCCAGCAGTTACCCCGGGGTTAGCTCCTACAATGAGCAGTTCTTC
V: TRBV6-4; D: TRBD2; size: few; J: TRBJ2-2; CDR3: CASTTTSENTGELFF; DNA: TGTGCCAGCACAACGACTAGCGAGAACACCGGGGAGCTGTTTTTT
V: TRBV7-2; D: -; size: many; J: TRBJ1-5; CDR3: CASSPLGANQPQHF; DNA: TGTGCCAGCAGTCCTTTGGGGGCCAATCAGCCCCAGCATTTT
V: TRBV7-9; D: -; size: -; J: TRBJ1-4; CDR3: CVTQGRFNENLFF; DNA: TGTGTTACCCAGGGCCGCTTCAATGAAAACCTGTTTTTT
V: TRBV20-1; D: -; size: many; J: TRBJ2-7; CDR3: CSARGLQDPSYEQYF; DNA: TGCAGTGCTAGAGGTTTACAGGATCCCTCCTACGAGCAGTACTTC
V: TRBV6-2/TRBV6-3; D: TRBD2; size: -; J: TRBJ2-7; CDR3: CASSYSAGGTHQYERYF; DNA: TGTGCCAGCAGTTACTCAGCGGGAGGGACCCACCAGTACGAGCGGTACTTC
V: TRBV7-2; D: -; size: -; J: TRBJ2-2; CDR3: CASSSNPATGELFF; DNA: TGTGCCAGCAGCTCCAACCCAGCCACCGGGGAGCTGTTTTTT
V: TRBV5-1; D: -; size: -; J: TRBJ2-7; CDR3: CASSVRPYEQYF; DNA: TGCGCCAGCAGCGTACGGCCCTACGAGCAGTACTTC